These 21 T cell receptor beta chains originate from one sample sequenced in a study of blood T cell repertoires in COVID-19. Profiling relied on immunoSEQ multiplex PCR, and the TCRdb table lists in-frame clones only, not all of them. The table shows 100,000 to 150,000 clones, with around 84% occurring only once. The sample was PBMCs or T cells enriched from blood (not recorded which). The receptors stem from a woman under 40 who had recovered from COVID-19.

V usage is TRBV24-1 and J usage is TRBJ1-6; D is unresolved. Trimming left V 4 bases short and J 6 bases short, with 6 bases between. Looked up from germline, CDR1 is KGHDR and CDR2 is SFDVKD. The CDR3 contains 13 residues. For the CDR3, the DNA is TGTGCCACCAGTGACCGAGTTAATTCACCCCTCCACTTT. Residues: CATSDRVNSPLHF.

The CDR3 DNA follows: TGTGCCAGCAGCCCCCCTCCTAACTATGGCTACACCTTC. Encoded protein: CASSPPPNYGYTF. The V and J genes are TRBV28 and TRBJ1-2; D remains unclear. Deletions cut 6 bases from V and 0 bases from J, with 8 bases between. This CDR3 spans 13 amino acids. Per germline, CDR1 MDHEN and CDR2 SYDVKM.

This rearrangement joins TRBV11-2 to TRBJ1-1; D is possibly TRBD1 (5 bases). The CDR3 runs to 14 residues. The germline CDR1 and CDR2 sequences are SGHAT and FQNNGV. V was cut by 1 base and J by 4 bases, with 10 bases left in between. In nucleotides, the CDR3 is TGTGCCAGCAGCTTAGGGGGGGGTGGCACTGAAGCTTTCTTT. It specifies CASSLGGGGTEAFF.

This clone is classed as medium-sized. The chain couples TRBV6-4 to TRBJ2-2; TRBD2 matches 9 bases. The CDR3 is 14 amino acids. Germline V gives CDR1 MRHNA, CDR2 SNTAGT. The V and J ends lost 6 bases and 4 bases, in that order; junction bases with no gene match: 3. In DNA form, the CDR3 reads TGTGCCAGCAGCCCTAGCGGGGCCACCGGGGAGCTGTTTTTT. This encodes CASSPSGATGELFF.

The chain joins TRBV5-4 to TRBJ2-7; tentatively, D is TRBD1 (5 bases). The germline gives CDR1 SGHNT, CDR2 YYREEE (reference sequence). V was pared by 3 bases and J by 7 bases, with 17 bases between. CDR3 size: 14 residues. The CDR3 nucleotides are TGTGCCAGCAGCTCGAAGGGGCCGCCAGGGGAGCAGTACTTC. Its protein is CASSSKGPPGEQYF.

The rearrangement links TRBV19 to TRBJ2-1, with TRBD2 as a possible D gene (7 bases). Germline assignment: CDR1 LNHDA and CDR2 SQIVND (reference sequence). Trimming pared 2 bases from V and 9 bases from J, leaving 23 bases between. The CDR3 sequence is 17 residues long. CDR3 amino acids: CASSIISGGGRWGEQFF. CDR3 DNA: TGTGCCAGTAGTATAATTTCGGGGGGCGGTCGTTGGGGTGAGCAGTTCTTC.

The rearrangement uses TRBV5-1 and TRBJ1-1; 8 nucleotides align to TRBD1. Trimming cost V 6 bases and J 3 bases; bases outside gene matches: 4. Germline CDR1 is SGHRS and CDR2 is YFSETQ. The CDR3 is 13 residues long. The CDR3, as DNA: TGCGCCAGCACCAAGACAGGGGACACTGAAGCTTTCTTT. Translated: CASTKTGDTEAFF.

The chain uses TRBV6-4 and TRBJ2-1, with 9 bases fitting TRBD2. The CDR3 runs 15 residues. The germline CDR1 and CDR2 sequences are MRHNA and SNTAGT. V was clipped by 6 bases and J by 6 bases; unmatched bases: 9. The CDR3 DNA sequence: TGTGCCAGCAGCGTTCAGACTAGCGGAAGCAATGAGCAGTTCTTC. This codes for CASSVQTSGSNEQFF.

This chain connects TRBV6-5 to TRBJ2-7, with TRBD1 identical over 9 bases. This CDR3 contains 16 residues. CDR1 and CDR2 from the germline V gene are MNHEY and SVGAGI. Germline trimming cut 4 bases from V and 0 bases from J; bases unmatched to any gene: 7. The CDR3 sequence: CASSSLDRGNSYEQYF. The CDR3 nucleotides read TGTGCCAGCAGTTCCCTGGACAGGGGCAACTCCTACGAGCAGTACTTC.

The J gene is TRBJ1-6, the V gene TRBV19; 9 nucleotides agree with TRBD1. CDR1 is LNHDA, CDR2 SQIVND, per germline (reference sequence). The CDR3 length is 13 residues. The V segment lost 6 bases and the J segment 7 bases; nucleotides outside the gene matches: 1. The CDR3 DNA reads TGTGCCAGTAGGGGGACAGGGAATTCACCCCTCCACTTT. Its translation: CASRGTGNSPLHF.

The chain couples TRBV6-5 to TRBJ2-7; possible D gene TRBD1, 6 bases. Deletions cut 4 bases from V and 3 bases from J, with 13 bases between. CDR3 length: 14 residues. Germline CDR1 is MNHEY and CDR2 is SVGAGI. As DNA, the CDR3 is TGTGCCAGCAGTTTACAGGGATTGAGCTACGAGCAGTACTTC. Amino acids: CASSLQGLSYEQYF.

In its sample, this clone was seen a few times. V usage is TRBV4-2 and J usage is TRBJ2-2; 9 bases align to TRBD1. V lost 2 bases, J lost 2 bases, and 3 bases stayed unmatched. The germline gives CDR1 LGHNA, CDR2 YNFKEQ. The CDR3 loop spans 16 amino acids. CDR3 coding DNA: TGTGCCAGCAGCCAATGGGGACAGGGCAACACCGGGGAGCTGTTTTTT. Protein: CASSQWGQGNTGELFF.

This chain joins TRBV3-1 (or the pseudogene TRBV3-2) and TRBJ1-5; a possible D gene is TRBD1 (6 bases). Trimming shortened V by 6 bases and J by 0 bases, and 12 bases separated the two germline ends. The CDR3 length is 15 residues. Germline V gives CDR1 LGHDT, CDR2 YNNKEL (reference sequence). In DNA, the CDR3 is TGTGCCAGCAGTGGACAGCCTTATAGCAATCAGCCCCAGCATTTT. It is translated as CASSGQPYSNQPQHF.

The chain joins TRBV5-1 to TRBJ2-7, with D maybe TRBD1 (8 bases). The CDR3 has 15 amino acids. Germline V lookup: CDR1 SGHRS, CDR2 YFSETQ. V was trimmed by 4 bases and J by 3 bases, leaving 17 bases between them. The DNA for the CDR3 is TGCGCCAGCAGCCTGGGGGGGACAGGAATCTACGAGCAGTACTTC. Amino acids: CASSLGGTGIYEQYF.

The chain links TRBV30 to TRBJ1-5, with 7 bases aligning to TRBD1. In germline, CDR1 is GTSNPN, CDR2 SVGIG (reference sequence). CDR3 length equals 15 residues. Unmatched junction bases numbered 6, after V lost 0 bases and J lost 4 bases. This chain's CDR3 is CAWSVQGTSNQPQHF. For the CDR3, the DNA is TGTGCCTGGAGTGTACAGGGGACCTCGAATCAGCCCCAGCATTTT.

The chain is built from TRBV28 and TRBJ2-1, with D unclear. The germline V gene has CDR1 MDHEN and CDR2 SYDVKM. The CDR3 has 11 amino acids. Trimming took off 8 bases at V and 10 bases at J, with 12 bases between the two ends. The CDR3 spells CASFFPPEQFF. Written as DNA, the CDR3 is TGTGCCAGCTTCTTTCCCCCCGAGCAGTTCTTC.

The chain has TRBV27 and TRBJ2-1; TRBD2 aligns across 10 bases. The CDR3 has 16 amino acids. Trimming took 8 bases from V and 8 from J; bases not matched to a gene: 15. Germline assignment: CDR1 MNHEY and CDR2 SMNVEV (reference sequence). The CDR3 spells CASPPPGTSDKDEQFF. For the CDR3, the DNA is TGTGCCAGCCCTCCCCCCGGGACTAGCGATAAAGATGAGCAGTTCTTC.

The genes are TRBV9 and TRBJ1-2; TRBD1 is a possible D gene (6 bases). The V and J ends lost 4 bases and 7 bases respectively, with 14 bases between them. The CDR3 is made up of 13 amino acids. Germline V gene lookup returns CDR1 SGDLS and CDR2 YYNGEE. The CDR3 reads CASSRNRDRGYTF. The CDR3 bases are TGTGCCAGCAGCCGAAACAGGGATCGTGGCTACACCTTC.

This clone occurred once. The rearrangement uses TRBV5-5 and TRBJ2-1, with D maybe TRBD1 (5 bases). V was clipped by 4 bases and J by 8 bases, with 13 bases between them. Germline lookup yields CDR1 SGHKS and CDR2 YYEKEE (reference sequence). The CDR3 spans 13 residues. CDR3 amino acids: CASSGLWGHEQFF. In DNA form, the CDR3 reads TGTGCCAGCAGCGGCCTCTGGGGCCATGAGCAGTTCTTC.

V is TRBV7-6 and J is TRBJ2-7; TRBD1 matches at 7 bases. V shed 2 bases and J 3 bases; nucleotides not matched to a gene: 7. The germline V gene has CDR1 SGHVS and CDR2 FNYEAQ. CDR3 length equals 15 residues. In nucleotides, the CDR3 is TGTGCCAGCAGCTTATCTAGGGACAGCTACTACGAGCAGTACTTC. Translated: CASSLSRDSYYEQYF. The full variable domain, completed using reference TRBV7-6 and TRBJ2-7, is GAGVSQSPRYKVTKRGQDVALRCDPISGHVSLYWYRQALGQGPEFLTYFNYEAQQDKSGLPNDRFSAERPEGSISTLTIQRTEQRDSAMYRCASSLSRDSYYEQYFGPGTRLTVT.

V is TRBV10-3 and J is TRBJ2-7; 12 bases agree with TRBD2. Trimming cost V 5 bases and J 7 bases; bases outside gene matches: 6. Germline assignment: CDR1 ENHRY and CDR2 SYGVKD. The CDR3 totals 14 residues. CDR3 nucleotide sequence: TGTGCCATCAGTAGACTAGCGGGAGTAGGGGAGCAGTACTTC. This encodes CAISRLAGVGEQYF.